A selection of T cell receptor beta chains follows, all from one sample in a study of vaccination and CD4 T cells after COVID-19. MiXCR was run by TCRdb on the PCR reads, yielding one entry per CDR3 protein. The sample lists approximately 22,000 distinct CDR3 sequences, about 38% occurring once. The antigens of these receptors remain unknown. Here the sequenced sample was CD4+ T cells from blood, cultured in vitro, taken before SARS-CoV-2 vaccination. The receptors come from a human donor who received a COVID-19 vaccine. Both conserved end residues are part of each CDR3. D genes are given only for firm matches. Some rows mark clone size as missing; the rest say once, few, many or name a class of expanded clone.

size,J,D,V,DNA,CDR3
NA,TRBJ1-2,TRBD1,TRBV9,TGTGCCAGCAGCACACGGGACAGCGACAGGGGCTATGGCTACACCTTC,CASSTRDSDRGYGYTF
NA,TRBJ1-2,NA,TRBV19,TGTGCCAGTAGGAATACAGAGAACTATGGCTACACCTTC,CASRNTENYGYTF
NA,TRBJ1-1,TRBD1,TRBV29-1,TGCAGCGCAGCGGACAGGGTCACTGAAGCTTTCTTT,CSAADRVTEAFF
few,TRBJ1-5,TRBD1,TRBV6-1,TGTGCCAGCAGCACCGGGACAGGGGTCGTCAGAGGACAGCCCCAGCATTTT,CASSTGTGVVRGQPQHF
few,TRBJ2-5,TRBD2,TRBV7-9,TGTGCCAGCAGCTTAGTTAGCCTAGCGGGGACTCAAGAGACCCAGTACTTC,CASSLVSLAGTQETQYF
few,TRBJ2-7,TRBD1,TRBV6-1,TGTGCCAGCAGTGAGTTACCGGGACAGGACGAGCAGTACTTC,CASSELPGQDEQYF
once,TRBJ1-5,NA,TRBV12-3/TRBV12-4,TGTGCCAGCAGTTTTGCTAGCAATCAGCCCCAGCATTTT,CASSFASNQPQHF
few,TRBJ2-3,TRBD2,TRBV25-1,TGTGCCAGCAGTCCGGGACTAGCGGGGAGAGCAGATACGCAGTATTTT,CASSPGLAGRADTQYF
NA,TRBJ2-3,TRBD1,TRBV5-1,TGCGCCAGCAGACCACAGGGGTTCGCCGATACGCAGTATTTT,CASRPQGFADTQYF
NA,TRBJ1-1,NA,TRBV7-3,TGTGCCAGCAGCTTATCGGGGAGGCAGAACACTGAAGCTTTCTTT,CASSLSGRQNTEAFF
NA,TRBJ2-5,TRBD2,TRBV5-1,TGCGCCAGCTCGGCGGGGAGCGGGGGGGCAAAGACCCAGTACTTC,CASSAGSGGAKTQYF
few,TRBJ1-2,NA,TRBV7-9,TGTGCCAGCAGCTTAGGGGCGGGGGCGCATGGCTACACCTTC,CASSLGAGAHGYTF
NA,TRBJ2-1,TRBD2,TRBV4-2,TGTGCCAGCAGCCAAGATTACGGCGGGGGGGCCAGGATCCAGTTCTTC,CASSQDYGGGARIQFF
few,TRBJ2-3,TRBD2,TRBV19,TGTGCCAGTAGTACGGGGCGGGGGGCGGGCACAGATACGCAGTATTTT,CASSTGRGAGTDTQYF
NA,TRBJ2-3,TRBD2,TRBV2,TGTGCCAGCAGTGTGATTCTAGGCGGGGGATACCTACCCTCCACAGATACGCAGTATTTT,CASSVILGGGYLPSTDTQYF
NA,TRBJ2-5,TRBD1,TRBV7-9,TGTGCCAGCAGCTTAAGGGGGACAGGCCAAGAGACCCAGTACTTC,CASSLRGTGQETQYF
few,TRBJ2-3,NA,TRBV10-3,TGTGCCATCAGTGAGTCACAGAGAATCACAGATACGCAGTATTTT,CAISESQRITDTQYF
NA,TRBJ2-4,NA,TRBV5-4,TGTGCCAGCAGTCGTCGGGGTGCCGCGGCCAAAAACATTCAGTACTTC,CASSRRGAAAKNIQYF
NA,TRBJ2-1,TRBD2,TRBV20-1,TGCAGTGCTAGAACGTCCACTAGCGGCTCCTACAATGAGCAGTTCTTC,CSARTSTSGSYNEQFF
NA,TRBJ2-7,TRBD2,TRBV7-8,TGTGCCAGCAGCTTAAAGGGGGGACTAGCGGGGGCTATGAGCTCCTACGAGCAGTACTTC,CASSLKGGLAGAMSSYEQYF
NA,TRBJ1-2,NA,TRBV12-3/TRBV12-4,TGTGCCAGCAGGTACAGGGCGGAGGGCTATGGCTACACCTTC,CASRYRAEGYGYTF
once,TRBJ2-7,NA,TRBV1,TGCACCAGCAGCTTTAGCGGGGGGGCTCTCTACGAGCAGTACTTC,CTSSFSGGALYEQYF
few,TRBJ2-2,NA,TRBV7-3,TGTGCCAGCAGCCTACAAGGGCCGAACACCGGGGAGCTGTTTTTT,CASSLQGPNTGELFF
NA,TRBJ2-5,NA,TRBV6-2/TRBV6-3,TGTGCCAGCTGCCGAGGGGGGGGCCAGGAGACCCAGTACTTC,CASCRGGGQETQYF
NA,TRBJ2-3,NA,TRBV7-2,TGTGCCAGCAGCTTCAGGGTAGATACGCAGTATTTT,CASSFRVDTQYF
few,TRBJ1-1,NA,TRBV27,TGTGCCAGCAAGAGGAGGGAAGGGACTGAAGCTTTCTTT,CASKRREGTEAFF
NA,TRBJ1-4,TRBD1,TRBV7-9,TGTGCCAGCAGATCTGACAGGGTTGATGAAAAACTGTTTTTT,CASRSDRVDEKLFF
NA,TRBJ1-2,NA,TRBV19,TGTGCCAGTAGTACAGGAGGAGACTATGGCTACACCTTC,CASSTGGDYGYTF
NA,TRBJ1-4,NA,TRBV6-5,TGTGCCAGCAGTTACTCGACTGTGAGGGTCCATAATGAAAAACTGTTTTTT,CASSYSTVRVHNEKLFF
few,TRBJ1-3,NA,TRBV21-1,TGTGCCAGCAGCACTCTACAGGGGGCGCCTGGAAACACCATATATTTT,CASSTLQGAPGNTIYF
few,TRBJ1-1,NA,TRBV5-5,TGTGCCAGCAGCTTGGATCCAGGGTTGAACACTGAAGCTTTCTTT,CASSLDPGLNTEAFF
few,TRBJ2-3,TRBD2,TRBV19,TGTGCCAGTAGTATGTATTTAGCGGGGGCCTCTGGAGATACGCAGTATTTT,CASSMYLAGASGDTQYF
NA,TRBJ1-2,NA,TRBV6-1,TGTGCCAGCAGCCATGGTTATGGGGGCTACACCTTC,CASSHGYGGYTF
NA,TRBJ2-1,TRBD2,TRBV12-3/TRBV12-4,TGTGCCAGCAGTTTAGTTCGCGGGGGGGGCTCCTACAATGAGCAGTTCTTC,CASSLVRGGGSYNEQFF
NA,TRBJ2-5,TRBD2,TRBV12-3/TRBV12-4,TGTGCCAGCAGTTTATCGGGGGGGCCTCAAGAGACCCAGTACTTC,CASSLSGGPQETQYF
NA,TRBJ2-7,NA,TRBV6-1,TGTGCCAGCAGTGAAGTCAGCCTCAGCGAGCAGTACTTC,CASSEVSLSEQYF
NA,TRBJ1-2,TRBD1,TRBV5-1,TGCGCCAGCAGCTTAACGGGACAGGGGTGGGGCTACACCTTC,CASSLTGQGWGYTF
NA,TRBJ2-5,TRBD2,TRBV20-1,TGCAGTGCTACCTCTGGCGGGGGGGCCTGGGAGACCCAGTACTTC,CSATSGGGAWETQYF
once,TRBJ1-1,NA,TRBV24-1,TGTGCCACCAGTCCTGGGCGGTACAACACTGAAGCTTTCTTT,CATSPGRYNTEAFF
few,TRBJ1-5,NA,TRBV7-6,TGTGCCAGCAGCTTAGGTGGTAGTCATCAGCCCCAGCATTTT,CASSLGGSHQPQHF
NA,TRBJ1-5,NA,TRBV5-1,TGCGCCAGCAGCTTGGATGGAAGCGGCCTCAATCAGCCCCAGCATTTT,CASSLDGSGLNQPQHF
NA,TRBJ1-2,NA,TRBV6-1,TGTGCCAGCAGCCTGACAGCTTGGAGGGGCTACACCTTC,CASSLTAWRGYTF